The next 6 T cell receptor beta chains were all read from a single sample in a study of T cell changes during pregnancy in multiple sclerosis. Data came from immunoSEQ multiplex PCR; TCRdb stores just in-frame clones and leaves some out. The table has about 43,000 clones, under 95% seen once; the top ten hold around 1.5%. The sequenced sample was PBMCs (not recorded whether the cells were cultured). Receptors originate from a female donor with multiple sclerosis, enrolled in a pregnancy study.

The chain uses TRBV4-3 and TRBJ2-4, with no clear D. V shed 0 bases and J shed 9 bases, with 6 bases lying between them. CDR3 length: 12 residues. Germline lookup yields CDR1 LGHNA and CDR2 YSLEER. The CDR3, as DNA: TGCGCCAGCAGCCAAGATCCTAGCATTCAGTACTTC. Protein: CASSQDPSIQYF.

The chain links TRBV4-3 to TRBJ2-3, with D perhaps matching TRBD2 (6 bases). V lost 1 base and J 0 bases, leaving 20 bases between the germline ends. Germline V gives CDR1 LGHNA, CDR2 YSLEER. This CDR3 has 19 residues. Here the CDR3 reads CASSQGNVGGPHSTDTQYF. The CDR3 DNA reads as TGCGCCAGCAGCCAAGGAAATGTGGGAGGACCTCATAGCACAGATACGCAGTATTTT.

The J gene is TRBJ2-7, the V gene TRBV9; maybe TRBD1 (6 bases). The CDR3 extends over 13 amino acids. Germline V gives CDR1 SGDLS, CDR2 YYNGEE. The V end lost 4 bases, the J end lost 0 bases, and 8 bases lay between the germline ends. CDR3 DNA sequence: TGTGCCAGCAGCCCGGGACACTCCTACGAGCAGTACTTC. It translates to CASSPGHSYEQYF.

A word on this clone: The junction does not match germline at one end; this may be a read error. The V gene is TRBV6-4, the J gene TRBJ2-2; D is possibly TRBD1 (6 bases). Per germline, CDR1 MRHNA and CDR2 SNTAGT. The CDR3 totals 16 residues. CDR3 sequence reads: CASSDQRGYRHRGAVF. CDR3 DNA: TGTGCCAGCAGTGACCAAAGGGGGTATAGACACCGGGGAGCTGTTTTT.

The chain is built from TRBV10-3 and TRBJ2-7, with TRBD2 matching 10 bases. Germline CDR1 reads ENHRY; CDR2 reads SYGVKD. V dropped 10 bases and J dropped 2; count of bases not matched to a gene: 17. The CDR3 spans 17 residues. The CDR3 nucleotides read TGTGCCAGCGCCGGAGACGGATGGACTAGCGGCCCCTACGAGCAGTACTTC. Protein: CASAGDGWTSGPYEQYF.

This clone showed up just once. The chain is built from TRBV6-1 and TRBJ2-7; D is possibly TRBD1 (5 bases). In germline, CDR1 is MNHNS, CDR2 SASEGT. Trimming removed 1 base at V and 3 bases at J, with 13 bases between. The CDR3 loop spans 15 amino acids. CDR3 loop: CASSEVAREDYEQYF. CDR3 nucleotides: TGTGCCAGCAGTGAAGTAGCCAGGGAAGACTACGAGCAGTACTTC.